This TCR beta chain was identified during a study of T cells in Graves' hyperthyroidism and ophthalmopathy (dated by TCRdb to about 2019). About the full investigation: Peripheral blood was sampled at the time of initial diagnosis, prior to any treatment. To identify distinguishing TCR V-J signatures, a discovery cohort of about 95 patients was used, comprising 43 with Graves' ophthalmopathy and around 57 with stable Graves' hyperthyroidism. Prospective prediction of ophthalmopathy was tested in an independent validation cohort consisting of about 20 hyperthyroidism patients and about 17 patients who later progressed to ophthalmopathy. The approximately 95 discovery patients were divided at random into training and test sets in a 7:3 ratio. Thyroid tissue and blood T-cell repertoires from roughly six Graves' hyperthyroidism patients were also compared in the study. After blood sampling, hyperthyroidism patients were treated with methimazole at a starting dose of 30 mg daily, and ophthalmopathy patients were treated with high-dose intravenous methylprednisolone. TCR Vbeta CDR3 sequencing of 130 to 150 peripheral blood samples (43 ophthalmopathy, about 75 hyperthyroidism and 17 progressor patients) is reported in the paper. The research as a whole found: Most expanded thyroid clonotypes (frequency above 0.001) were also found in blood, which suggests that blood repertoires may mirror thyroid immune responses. Ophthalmopathy was separated from stable hyperthyroidism by a 13 V-J signature model, with 87.88% sensitivity and approximately 84% specificity obtained in cross-validation and 80%/75% obtained in testing. No statistical method was used to set the sample size in advance, and investigators knew the group allocation. In validation, the model predicted progression to ophthalmopathy with over 65% sensitivity and over 72% specificity, a median of around six months before onset.

TCR beta CDR3 regions were amplified from RNA transcripts. The TCR CDR3 was subjected to a first round of RT-PCR using the HTBI primer set and the Qiagen OneStep RT-PCR kit. Libraries were constructed in a second round of multiplex PCR, after which size selection and purification were performed. The libraries were sequenced on an Illumina HiSeq2000 using paired-end 100 bp reads. In the authors' own workflow: SOAPnuke was used to process the raw data, throwing out any read that contained adapters or uncalled bases, had a mean Phred below 15, or lacked an exact constant-primer or identifier match. High-quality paired reads were merged using COPE v1.2.5, and each unique nucleotide sequence was defined as a clonotype. MiTCR v1.1 was used to align clonotypes to the IMGT TRBV, TRBD and TRBJ reference segments. Analysis was restricted to V-J combinations with a frequency above 0.0001, which covered roughly 99% of repertoires. A TCS score was defined as the ratio of F50 (clonal expansion) to E x V (chaos), with BLOSUM62-based TCRdist applied between CDR3 peptides within each V-J. Welch's t-statistics and random forest reduced some 510 V-J features to 13, which were used in a naive Bayes classifier (R e1071). TCRdb handled the public reads itself, with Q25 trimming in fastp and clone calling in MiXCR, and kept productive beta chains. Rows are unified per CDR3 protein, each entry keeping the most common DNA and genes. The V and J calls follow TCRdb's processing rather than the paper's. In this sample the table shows around 340,000 distinct CDR3 sequences, 15% to 20% of which occur a single time. 15% of the sample is held by the ten biggest clonotypes.

CDR1 and CDR2 (MNHGY, SVAAGI) derive from the germline V gene. There are 17 amino acids in the CDR3, from cysteine to phenylalanine inclusive. The entry retains the CDR3 DNA only, 51 bases that are in frame from base 1. In the ophthalmopathy patients, disease was moderately to severely active, with a Clinical Activity Score of 3 or more, a NOSPECS grade of 4 or more, and a duration of less than 3 months. Exclusion was applied to patients with uncontrolled infections, other autoimmune diseases, pregnancy or lactation. Diagnoses were established on the basis of clinical symptoms, serum thyroxine and TRAb, thyroid ultrasound, and orbital computed tomography. Ficoll-Paque density gradient centrifugation was used to isolate PBMCs from about 9 ml of fresh peripheral blood. Trizol reagent was used to extract total RNA, and RNA quality was then checked on an Agilent 2100 Bioanalyzer. Concerning this clonotype itself: The antigen it recognizes is unknown. At one boundary the junction diverges from the germline segment, which might be a read error.

This sequence was found in a middle-aged woman with Graves' ophthalmopathy. The rearrangement joined TRBV6-9 to TRBJ1-2; 8 of the junction bases match TRBD1. Sequencing was done on a sample of blood. The DNA reads TGTGCCAGCAGTAGAAGTAGTTTGGCCAGGGGGCCGGGGGGCTACAGCTTC. The encoded protein is CASSRSSLARGPGGYSF.